The next 8 T cell receptor beta chains were all read from a single sample in a study of blood T cell repertoires in COVID-19. The data were produced by immunoSEQ multiplex PCR, yet TCRdb's version contains in-frame clones alone and is incomplete. The data hold 150,000 to 180,000 clones, with roughly 88% observed a single time. Sequenced: peripheral blood. The source is a woman aged 50 to 65 with acute or convalescent COVID-19.

The count of this clone is one. This chain connects TRBV25-1 to TRBJ1-2; D is unresolved. The CDR3 totals 12 residues. Trimming pared 3 bases from V and 4 bases from J, leaving 6 bases between. Germline CDR1 reads MGHDK; CDR2 reads SYGVNS. The CDR3 region has the DNA TGTGCCAGCAGTGAGACTGTCTATGGCTACACCTTC. Protein sequence: CASSETVYGYTF.

The chain combines TRBV3-1 (or the pseudogene TRBV3-2) with TRBJ2-7, with 10 positions matching TRBD2. The CDR3 contains 15 residues. The germline CDR1 and CDR2 sequences are LGHDT and YNNKEL (reference sequence). V was clipped by 2 bases and J by 0 bases; unmatched bases: 1. The DNA for the CDR3 is TGTGCCAGCAGCCAAACTAGCGGGACCTCCTACGAGCAGTACTTC. It codes for CASSQTSGTSYEQYF.

The CDR3 coding sequence is TGTGCCATCAAAGGGACGGGACAGGGGGATCTGGTTGGCTACACCTTC. Translated: CAIKGTGQGDLVGYTF. The chain couples TRBV10-3 to TRBJ1-2, with 11 nucleotides matching TRBD1. V gave up 7 bases and J gave up 7 bases; unmatched junction bases: 14. CDR1 is ENHRY and CDR2 is SYGVKD in the germline V gene. The CDR3 contains 16 residues.

V is TRBV7-2 and J is TRBJ2-5, with D unclear. The V gene lost 3 bases and the J gene lost 5 bases, with 7 bases spanning the gap. CDR3 length equals 12 residues. CDR1 is SGHTA and CDR2 is FQGNSA in the germline V gene. CDR3 in amino acids: CASSFSVETQYF. The CDR3, as DNA: TGTGCCAGCAGCTTTTCAGTGGAGACCCAGTACTTC. The variable domain in full, with the rest retrieved from reference TRBV7-2 and TRBJ2-5, is GAGVSQSPSNKVTEKGKDVELRCDPISGHTALYWYRQSLGQGLEFLIYFQGNSAPDKSGLPSDRFSAERTGGSVSTLTIQRTQQEDSAVYLCASSFSVETQYFGPGTRLLVL.

The chain recombines TRBV19 with TRBJ2-5; TRBD2 agrees at 13 bases. The CDR3 is 18 amino acids. CDR1 and CDR2 from the germline V gene are LNHDA and SQIVND (reference sequence). V shed 1 base and J 0 bases; nucleotides not matched to a gene: 5. The CDR3 spells CASSIGLLAGGHQETQYF. CDR3 bases: TGTGCCAGTAGTATAGGGCTACTAGCGGGGGGGCACCAAGAGACCCAGTACTTC.

The rearrangement joins TRBV7-3 to TRBJ2-3; 9 positions match TRBD2. V was pared by 0 bases and J by 3 bases, with 7 bases of the junction left unmatched. Germline V gives CDR1 SGHTA, CDR2 FQGTGA. This CDR3 contains 17 residues. The CDR3 DNA sequence: TGTGCCAGCAGCTTAACGGGGGCTAGCGGGGTAACAGATACGCAGTATTTT. Protein product: CASSLTGASGVTDTQYF.

This clone was counted a single time. The V and J genes are TRBV4-3 and TRBJ1-3, with D perhaps matching TRBD1 (6 bases). V was pared by 0 bases and J by 1 base, with 7 bases between. This CDR3 has 15 residues. Germline CDR1 reads LGHNA; CDR2 reads YSLEER. CDR3 residues: CASSQDTGSGNTIYF. For the CDR3, the DNA is TGCGCCAGCAGCCAAGATACAGGGTCTGGAAACACCATATATTTT.

V is TRBV6-2 or TRBV6-3 and J is TRBJ2-7, with D possibly being TRBD2 (6 bases). Trimming cost V 6 bases and J 2 bases, with 14 bases left between them. Germline values: CDR1 MNHEY, CDR2 SVGEGT. CDR3 length equals 14 residues. The CDR3 here is CASSRGTGTYEQYF. CDR3 coding DNA: TGTGCCAGCAGCCGCGGGACGGGGACCTACGAGCAGTACTTC.